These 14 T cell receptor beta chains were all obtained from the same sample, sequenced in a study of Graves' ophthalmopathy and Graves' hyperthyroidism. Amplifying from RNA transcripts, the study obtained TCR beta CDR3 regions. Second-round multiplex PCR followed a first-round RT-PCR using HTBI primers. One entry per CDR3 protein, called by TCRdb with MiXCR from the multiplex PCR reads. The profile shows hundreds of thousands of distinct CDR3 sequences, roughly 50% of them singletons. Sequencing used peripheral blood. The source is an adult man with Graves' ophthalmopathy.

In DNA, the CDR3 is TGTGCCAGCAGCCAAGCCCACACTGAAGCTTTCTTT. Translating it yields CASSQAHTEAFF. This sequence joins TRBV3-1 and TRBJ1-1; D is unclear. CDR3 size: 12 residues. Germline V gene sequence: CDR1 LGHDT, CDR2 YNNKEL (reference sequence). V was trimmed by 1 base and J by 3 bases, leaving 3 bases between them.

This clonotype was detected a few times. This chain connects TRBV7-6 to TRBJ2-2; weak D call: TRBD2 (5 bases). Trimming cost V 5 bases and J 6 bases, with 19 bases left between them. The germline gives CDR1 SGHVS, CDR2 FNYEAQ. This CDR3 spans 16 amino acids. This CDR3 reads CASSPWSTGYPGELFF. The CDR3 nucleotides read TGTGCCAGCAGCCCCTGGTCGACGGGGTATCCCGGGGAGCTGTTTTTT.

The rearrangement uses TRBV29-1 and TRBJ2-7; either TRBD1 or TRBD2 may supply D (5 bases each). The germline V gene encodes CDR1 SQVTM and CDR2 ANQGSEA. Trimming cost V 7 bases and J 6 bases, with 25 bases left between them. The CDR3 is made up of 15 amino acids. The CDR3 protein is CSASPADKAEGEQYF. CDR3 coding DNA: TGCAGCGCCTCGCCTGCGGACAAGGCCGAGGGCGAGCAGTACTTC.

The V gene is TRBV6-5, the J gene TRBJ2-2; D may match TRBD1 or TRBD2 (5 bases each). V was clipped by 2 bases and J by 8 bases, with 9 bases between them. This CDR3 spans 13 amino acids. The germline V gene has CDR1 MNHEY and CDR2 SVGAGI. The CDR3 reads CASSYGDAGELFF. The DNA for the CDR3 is TGTGCCAGCAGTTACGGGGACGCGGGGGAGCTGTTTTTT.

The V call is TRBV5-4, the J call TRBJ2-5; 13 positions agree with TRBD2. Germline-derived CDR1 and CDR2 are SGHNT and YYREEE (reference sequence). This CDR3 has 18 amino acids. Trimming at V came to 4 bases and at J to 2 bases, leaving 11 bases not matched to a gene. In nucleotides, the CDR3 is TGTGCCAGCAGCCAAGAGTTCGGGACTAGCGGGGATCAAGAGACCCAGTACTTC. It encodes CASSQEFGTSGDQETQYF. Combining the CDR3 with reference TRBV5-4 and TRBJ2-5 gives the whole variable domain ETGVTQSPTHLIKTRGQQVTLRCSSQSGHNTVSWYQQALGQGPQFIFQYYREEENGRGNFPPRFSGLQFPNYSSELNVNALELDDSALYLCASSQEFGTSGDQETQYFGPGTRLLVL.

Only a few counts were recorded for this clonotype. The chain's CDR3 is CSASGRTNEKLFF. DNA for the CDR3: TGCAGTGCTAGTGGGAGGACTAATGAAAAACTGTTTTTT. The chain carries TRBV20-1 and TRBJ1-4; unclear D gene. The CDR3 has 13 residues. In germline, CDR1 is DFQATT, CDR2 SNEGSKA (reference sequence). Trimming stripped 3 bases from V and 2 bases from J, with 7 bases between.

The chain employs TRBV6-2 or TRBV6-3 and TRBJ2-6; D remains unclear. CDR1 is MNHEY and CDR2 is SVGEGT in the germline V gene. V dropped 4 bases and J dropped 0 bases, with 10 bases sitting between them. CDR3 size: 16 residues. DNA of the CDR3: TGTGCCAGCAGTTCCCCGGACGACTCTGGGGCCAACGTCCTGACTTTC. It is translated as CASSSPDDSGANVLTF.

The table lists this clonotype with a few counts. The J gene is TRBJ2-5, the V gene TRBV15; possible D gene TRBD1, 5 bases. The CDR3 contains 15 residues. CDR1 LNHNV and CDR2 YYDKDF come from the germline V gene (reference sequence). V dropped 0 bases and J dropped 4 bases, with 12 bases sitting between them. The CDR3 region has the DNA TGTGCCACCAGCAGAGATCTCAGGGTCGGAGAGACCCAGTACTTC. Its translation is CATSRDLRVGETQYF.

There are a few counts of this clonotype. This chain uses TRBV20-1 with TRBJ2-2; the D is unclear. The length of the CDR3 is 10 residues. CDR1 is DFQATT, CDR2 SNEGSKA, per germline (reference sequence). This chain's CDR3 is CSLNPGELFF. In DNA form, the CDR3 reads TGCAGCCTTAACCCCGGGGAGCTGTTTTTT.

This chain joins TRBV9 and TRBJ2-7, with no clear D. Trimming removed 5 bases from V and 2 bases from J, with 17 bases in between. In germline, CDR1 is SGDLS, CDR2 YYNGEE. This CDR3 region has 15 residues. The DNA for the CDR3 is TGTGCCAGCAGAGCCGAGCAGCGTTCTCCCTACGAGCAGTACTTC. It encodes CASRAEQRSPYEQYF.

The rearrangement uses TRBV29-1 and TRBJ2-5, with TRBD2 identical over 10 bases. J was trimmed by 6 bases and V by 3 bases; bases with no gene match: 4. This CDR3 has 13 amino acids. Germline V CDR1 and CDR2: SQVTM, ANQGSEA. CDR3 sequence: CSVEISGRKTQYF. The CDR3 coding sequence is TGCAGCGTTGAGATTAGCGGGAGGAAGACCCAGTACTTC.

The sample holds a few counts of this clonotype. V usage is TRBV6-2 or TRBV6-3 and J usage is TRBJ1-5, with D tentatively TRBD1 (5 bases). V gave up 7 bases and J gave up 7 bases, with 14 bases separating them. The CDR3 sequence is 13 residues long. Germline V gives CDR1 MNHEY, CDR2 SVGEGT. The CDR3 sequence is CASTLGAHQPQHF. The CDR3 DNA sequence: TGTGCCAGCACCCTAGGGGCCCACCAGCCCCAGCATTTT.

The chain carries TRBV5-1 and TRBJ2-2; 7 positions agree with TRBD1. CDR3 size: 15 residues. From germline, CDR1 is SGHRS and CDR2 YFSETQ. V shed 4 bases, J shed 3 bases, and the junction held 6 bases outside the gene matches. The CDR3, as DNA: TGCGCCAGCAGCGCGACAGGGCTTCACACCGGGGAGCTGTTTTTT. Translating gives CASSATGLHTGELFF. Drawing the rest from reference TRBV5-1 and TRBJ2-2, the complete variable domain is KAGVTQTPRYLIKTRGQQVTLSCSPISGHRSVSWYQQTPGQGLQFLFEYFSETQRNKGNFPGRFSGRQFSNSRSEMNVSTLELGDSALYLCASSATGLHTGELFFGEGSRLTVL.

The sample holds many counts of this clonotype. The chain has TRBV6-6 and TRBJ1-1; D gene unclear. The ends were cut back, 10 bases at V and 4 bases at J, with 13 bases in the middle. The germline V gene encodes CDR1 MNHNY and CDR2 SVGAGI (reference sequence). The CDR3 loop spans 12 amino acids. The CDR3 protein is CATDTLGTEAFF. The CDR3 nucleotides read TGTGCCACCGACACCTTGGGCACTGAAGCTTTCTTT.